This TCR beta chain is drawn from a study of blood T cell repertoires in COVID-19. Judged by abundance, this clone is medium-sized. Authors' processing steps: Amplification with reference gene primers provided the estimates of nucleated cell counts. The assay was immunoSEQ multiplex PCR, and TCRdb's table has in-frame clones only and misses some. V and J calls and clone size are given by that table; D and trimming were obtained from the DNA. The table shows roughly 180,000 clones, with 86% occurring only once. The CDR3 consists of 17 residues. J gave up 6 bases and V 7 bases, and 18 bases lay outside the gene matches. CDR1 LNHDA and CDR2 SQIVND come from the germline V gene (reference sequence). Donors in Cohort 3 counted as recovered after two negative PCRs, clearance, or symptom resolution.

The sequence came from a woman in her twenties or thirties who had recovered from COVID-19. Sequencing input: PBMCs or T cells enriched from blood (not recorded which). The chain combines TRBV19 with TRBJ2-1; 7 bases align to TRBD1. CDR3 nucleotides: TGTGCCAGTACCGAAACCGCCGGGACAGAGATTGGCAATGAGCAGTTCTTC. This encodes CASTETAGTEIGNEQFF.